This passage covers 6 T cell receptor beta chains from one sample sequenced in a study of cytomegalovirus exposure and HLA in healthy donors. The PCR employed 60 Vbeta primers together with 13 Jbeta primers. Profiling relied on immunoSEQ multiplex PCR, and the TCRdb table lists in-frame clones only, not all of them. Of 35,000 to 55,000 clones in the sample, around 58% were seen once. The sequenced sample was PBMCs. These receptors came from a man between 60 and 75 years old in good health and CMV-seropositive.

This chain uses TRBV4-3 with TRBJ1-3; TRBD1 matches at 7 bases. The CDR3 is made up of 16 amino acids. Germline CDR1 is LGHNA and CDR2 is YSLEER. V gave up 0 bases and J gave up 3 bases; unmatched junction bases: 5. The CDR3 sequence is CASSQDDRVSGNTIYF. CDR3 sequence (DNA): TGCGCCAGCAGCCAAGATGACAGGGTCAGTGGAAACACCATATATTTT.

J is TRBJ2-1 and V is TRBV27, with a possible D match to TRBD2 (6 bases). CDR1 is MNHEY, CDR2 SMNVEV, per germline (reference sequence). The CDR3 has 13 amino acids. V was trimmed by 6 bases and J by 4 bases, leaving 10 bases between them. The CDR3 DNA follows: TGTGCCAGCAGGAAGGGACTTTACAATGAGCAGTTCTTC. This sequence encodes CASRKGLYNEQFF.

In its sample, this clone was seen a few times. V gene TRBV4-3 combines with J gene TRBJ2-1, with 9 nucleotides matching TRBD1. Germline values: CDR1 LGHNA, CDR2 YSLEER. The CDR3 loop spans 14 amino acids. V lost 5 bases to trimming and J lost 3 bases; unmatched junction nucleotides: 2. The CDR3 DNA reads as TGCGCCAGCAGCGGACAGGGGTACTACAATGAGCAGTTCTTC. As protein: CASSGQGYYNEQFF.

The chain combines TRBV4-3 with TRBJ2-5; possible D gene TRBD1, 5 bases. The V end was cut by 0 bases, the J end by 1 base, with 15 bases between. This CDR3 spans 17 amino acids. Germline CDR1 reads LGHNA; CDR2 reads YSLEER. CDR3 region: CASSQDEGQWGQETQYF. For the CDR3, the DNA is TGCGCCAGCAGCCAAGATGAAGGACAATGGGGCCAAGAGACCCAGTACTTC.

The chain employs TRBV28 and TRBJ2-7; 10 bases are shared with TRBD2. The CDR3 length is 15 residues. With 4 bases clipped from V and 4 bases from J, the junction kept 7 bases outside the gene matches. The germline CDR1 and CDR2 sequences are MDHEN and SYDVKM. CDR3 in amino acids: CASSSSGTSVYEQYF. CDR3 in DNA: TGTGCCAGCAGTTCATCCGGGACTAGCGTATACGAGCAGTACTTC.

There are a few counts of this clone. The chain combines TRBV19 with TRBJ1-4; no clear D gene. CDR1 and CDR2 from the germline V gene are LNHDA and SQIVND (reference sequence). This CDR3 has 16 amino acids. Trimming removed 3 bases from V and 1 base from J, with 12 bases in between. The CDR3 spells CASSINAGGTNEKLFF. For the CDR3, the DNA is TGTGCCAGTAGTATTAACGCCGGAGGAACTAATGAAAAACTGTTTTTT.